A selection of T cell receptor beta chains follows, all from one sample in a study of T cells in localized non-small cell lung cancer. Profiling relied on immunoSEQ multiplex PCR, and the TCRdb table lists in-frame clones only, not all of them. The sample shows tens of thousands of clones, roughly nine tenths of them seen only once. Specimen: peripheral blood, collected before any cancer treatment. These receptors were collected from a woman between 40 and 69 years old with stage I lung adenocarcinoma. CDR3s include the opening cysteine and the closing phenylalanine or tryptophan. Fields, in order: CDR3 DNA, CDR3 protein, D gene, J gene, clone size, V gene. The D gene is left open where the match is weak. A clone size is listed for some rows: how often the clone was seen (once, few, many), or a class if it is expanded.

CDR3 DNA: TGTGCCAGCAGCCTGACTGGATCCCGGCGGTTAGACGGACCCCTCCACTTT
CDR3 protein: CASSLTGSRRLDGPLHF
D gene: -
J gene: TRBJ1-6
clone size: -
V gene: TRBV5-4

CDR3 DNA: TGTGCCAGCTCACCCAGGGGAGGCACTGAAGCTTTCTTT
CDR3 protein: CASSPRGGTEAFF
D gene: -
J gene: TRBJ1-1
clone size: -
V gene: TRBV18

CDR3 DNA: TGTGCCAGCAGGTACGACAGGGGCTACGAGCAGTACTTC
CDR3 protein: CASRYDRGYEQYF
D gene: TRBD1
J gene: TRBJ2-7
clone size: -
V gene: TRBV2

CDR3 DNA: TGTGCCAGCAGTTACCGTAGCGGATTATACAATGAGCAGTTCTTC
CDR3 protein: CASSYRSGLYNEQFF
D gene: -
J gene: TRBJ2-1
clone size: -
V gene: TRBV6-5

CDR3 DNA: TGTGCCAGCAGCCCCCTCGGAGCAGGAGCGAACACCGGGGAGCTGTTTTTT
CDR3 protein: CASSPLGAGANTGELFF
D gene: -
J gene: TRBJ2-2
clone size: -
V gene: TRBV7-2

CDR3 DNA: TGTGCCAGCAGCTCCCGCGTTGGAGCGGGAGGTATAGATACGCAGTATTTT
CDR3 protein: CASSSRVGAGGIDTQYF
D gene: TRBD2
J gene: TRBJ2-3
clone size: -
V gene: TRBV5-6

CDR3 DNA: TGTGCCAGCAGCCCCCCCGGACTAGCGGGGTTTGAGCAGTTCTTC
CDR3 protein: CASSPPGLAGFEQFF
D gene: TRBD2
J gene: TRBJ2-1
clone size: -
V gene: TRBV28

CDR3 DNA: TGTGCCAGCAGCGCGACTAGAGGGGAGAAGTTCTTC
CDR3 protein: CASSATRGEKFF
D gene: -
J gene: TRBJ2-1
clone size: once
V gene: TRBV7-3

CDR3 DNA: TGTGCCAGCAGCTTAGCGAATTCACCCCTCCACTTT
CDR3 protein: CASSLANSPLHF
D gene: -
J gene: TRBJ1-6
clone size: -
V gene: TRBV7-8

CDR3 DNA: TGTGCCAGCAGTTTGGCTCTCTATGGCTACACCTTC
CDR3 protein: CASSLALYGYTF
D gene: -
J gene: TRBJ1-2
clone size: -
V gene: TRBV28

CDR3 DNA: TGTGCTAGCAGCTTAAGGGAGCAGGGCGAGCAGTTCTTC
CDR3 protein: CASSLREQGEQFF
D gene: -
J gene: TRBJ2-1
clone size: -
V gene: TRBV7-7

CDR3 DNA: TGTGCCAGCAATGTACAGGGGAGCACTGAAGCTTTCTTT
CDR3 protein: CASNVQGSTEAFF
D gene: TRBD1
J gene: TRBJ1-1
clone size: -
V gene: TRBV6-6

CDR3 DNA: TGTGCCAGCACCCCGAGGGGCACTGAAGCTTTCTTT
CDR3 protein: CASTPRGTEAFF
D gene: -
J gene: TRBJ1-1
clone size: -
V gene: TRBV28

CDR3 DNA: TGTGCCAGCAGCTTGCATCAGGGCGGTATAACGACGCAGTATTTT
CDR3 protein: CASSLHQGGITTQYF
D gene: -
J gene: TRBJ2-3
clone size: -
V gene: TRBV5-6

CDR3 DNA: TGTGCCAGCAGTTTATTCGCCGCCGGGGTCAGCTCTGGAAACACCATATATTTT
CDR3 protein: CASSLFAAGVSSGNTIYF
D gene: -
J gene: TRBJ1-3
clone size: -
V gene: TRBV28

CDR3 DNA: TGCGCCAGCAGCTTGGACGGGGACTATGGCTACACCTTC
CDR3 protein: CASSLDGDYGYTF
D gene: -
J gene: TRBJ1-2
clone size: -
V gene: TRBV5-1

CDR3 DNA: TGTGCCAGCAGTTTAGTGGGCAGTAACTATGGCTACACCTTC
CDR3 protein: CASSLVGSNYGYTF
D gene: -
J gene: TRBJ1-2
clone size: -
V gene: TRBV27

CDR3 DNA: TGCGCCAGCAGCCAAGTTCTCGGAATCTACGAGCAGTACTTC
CDR3 protein: CASSQVLGIYEQYF
D gene: -
J gene: TRBJ2-7
clone size: -
V gene: TRBV4-1

CDR3 DNA: TGTGCCAGCAGCCCCCGTGGCTCAGCAGCCACTGAAGCTTTCTTT
CDR3 protein: CASSPRGSAATEAFF
D gene: -
J gene: TRBJ1-1
clone size: few
V gene: TRBV7-9

CDR3 DNA: TGTGCCAGGAGTTCCCCCGACAGTTACGAGCAGTACTTC
CDR3 protein: CARSSPDSYEQYF
D gene: -
J gene: TRBJ2-7
clone size: -
V gene: TRBV11-2

CDR3 DNA: TGTGCCACCGGTGGACAGGGGACGTTTCGCTATGGCTACACCTTC
CDR3 protein: CATGGQGTFRYGYTF
D gene: TRBD1
J gene: TRBJ1-2
clone size: -
V gene: TRBV28

CDR3 DNA: TGTGCCAGCAGGTCAGACAGGGCAATCCATGGCTACACCTTC
CDR3 protein: CASRSDRAIHGYTF
D gene: TRBD1
J gene: TRBJ1-2
clone size: few
V gene: TRBV27

CDR3 DNA: TGTGCCAGCAGTTTATTTGGGGGGGGCACTGAAGCTTTCTTT
CDR3 protein: CASSLFGGGTEAFF
D gene: -
J gene: TRBJ1-1
clone size: -
V gene: TRBV28

CDR3 DNA: TGTGCCAGCACCTCCGGGGACCCACCCTACGAGCAGTACTTC
CDR3 protein: CASTSGDPPYEQYF
D gene: -
J gene: TRBJ2-7
clone size: few
V gene: TRBV7-9

CDR3 DNA: TGTGCCAGCAGCGATACAGGGGGCTCAGGAAATGGCTACACCTTC
CDR3 protein: CASSDTGGSGNGYTF
D gene: TRBD1
J gene: TRBJ1-2
clone size: -
V gene: TRBV6-1

CDR3 DNA: TGCAGCGTTGATAGGGGACTAGCGGGAACCTACAATGAGCAGTTCTTC
CDR3 protein: CSVDRGLAGTYNEQFF
D gene: TRBD2
J gene: TRBJ2-1
clone size: -
V gene: TRBV29-1

CDR3 DNA: TGTGCCACCAGCAGATCCCTGAGGACTAGCCGCTTGAATGAGCAGTTCTTC
CDR3 protein: CATSRSLRTSRLNEQFF
D gene: TRBD2
J gene: TRBJ2-1
clone size: few
V gene: TRBV15

CDR3 DNA: TGCGCCAGCAGTGAGTCCGCGCTAGAACCGCAGTATTTT
CDR3 protein: CASSESALEPQYF
D gene: -
J gene: TRBJ2-3
clone size: -
V gene: TRBV10-1

CDR3 DNA: TGTGCCAGCGAAATGCCAGGGGTGCCCCAGCATTTT
CDR3 protein: CASEMPGVPQHF
D gene: -
J gene: TRBJ1-5
clone size: -
V gene: TRBV28

CDR3 DNA: TGTGCCAGCAGGGAACTGGGTTACGAGCAGTACTTC
CDR3 protein: CASRELGYEQYF
D gene: -
J gene: TRBJ2-7
clone size: -
V gene: TRBV7-2

CDR3 DNA: TGTGCCAGCAGTTTACAGGGGTTACTCTACAATGAGCAGTTCTTC
CDR3 protein: CASSLQGLLYNEQFF
D gene: -
J gene: TRBJ2-1
clone size: -
V gene: TRBV28